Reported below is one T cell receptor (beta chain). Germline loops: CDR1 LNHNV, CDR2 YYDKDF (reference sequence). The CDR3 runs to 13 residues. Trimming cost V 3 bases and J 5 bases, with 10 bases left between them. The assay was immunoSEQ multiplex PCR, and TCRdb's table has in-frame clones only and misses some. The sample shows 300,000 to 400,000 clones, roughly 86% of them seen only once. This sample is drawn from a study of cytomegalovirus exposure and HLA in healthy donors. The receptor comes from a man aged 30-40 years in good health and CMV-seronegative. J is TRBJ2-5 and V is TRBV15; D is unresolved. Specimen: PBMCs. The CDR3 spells CATSRSIGETQYF. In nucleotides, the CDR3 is TGTGCCACCAGCAGGTCAATCGGGGAGACCCAGTACTTC.